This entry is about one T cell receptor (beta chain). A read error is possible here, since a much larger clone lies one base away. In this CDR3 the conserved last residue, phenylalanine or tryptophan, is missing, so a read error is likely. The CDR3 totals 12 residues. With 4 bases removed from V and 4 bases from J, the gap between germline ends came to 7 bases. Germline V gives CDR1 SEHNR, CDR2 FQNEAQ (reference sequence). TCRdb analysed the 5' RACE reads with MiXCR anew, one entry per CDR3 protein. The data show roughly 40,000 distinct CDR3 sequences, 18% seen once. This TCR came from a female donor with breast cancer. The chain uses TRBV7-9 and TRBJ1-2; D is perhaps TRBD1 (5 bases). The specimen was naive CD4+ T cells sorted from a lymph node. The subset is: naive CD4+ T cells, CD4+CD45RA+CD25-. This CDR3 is CASSSDSYGYTC. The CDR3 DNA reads TGTGCCAGCAGCTCCGACAGCTATGGCTACACCTGC.